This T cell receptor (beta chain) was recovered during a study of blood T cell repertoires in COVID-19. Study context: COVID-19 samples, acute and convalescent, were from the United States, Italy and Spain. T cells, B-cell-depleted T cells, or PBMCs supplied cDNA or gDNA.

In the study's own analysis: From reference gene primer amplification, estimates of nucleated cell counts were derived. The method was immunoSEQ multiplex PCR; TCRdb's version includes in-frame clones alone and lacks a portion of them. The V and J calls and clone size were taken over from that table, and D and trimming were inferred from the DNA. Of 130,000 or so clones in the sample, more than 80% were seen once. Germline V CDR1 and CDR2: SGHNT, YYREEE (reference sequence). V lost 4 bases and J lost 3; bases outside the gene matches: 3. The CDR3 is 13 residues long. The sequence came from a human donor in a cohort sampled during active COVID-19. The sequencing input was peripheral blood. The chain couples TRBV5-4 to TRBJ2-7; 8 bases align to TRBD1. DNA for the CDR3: TGTGCCAGCAGCCCGGGACAGGTCTACGAGCAGTACTTC. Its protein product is CASSPGQVYEQYF.